This is a list of T cell receptor beta chains from one sample in a study of lymphopenia after photon versus proton radiotherapy. Sequencing was performed with immunoSEQ multiplex PCR; in TCRdb, only in-frame clones are kept and a portion is missing. The sample records fewer than 35,000 clones, 85% to 90% being singletons. The specimen was peripheral blood, collected from a patient treated with photon-based radiotherapy. These receptors came from a woman aged 45-60 years with pancreatic cancer. The CDR3 runs from the conserved cysteine through the conserved F or W. Each record gives: J gene, D gene, V gene, clone size, CDR3 DNA, CDR3 protein. A D gene is named only where the DNA matches it firmly. Not all rows give a size; the values are once, few, many and, for expanded clones, a class.

>TRBJ2-5|TRBD2|TRBV5-1|-
TGCGCCAGCAGCTTGGTGCCGGGAGGTCGGCAAGAGACCCAGTACTTC
CASSLVPGGRQETQYF
>TRBJ2-2|TRBD2|TRBV2|once
TGTGCCAGCAGTCGACTAGCGGGGGGCAACGGGGAGCTGTTTTTT
CASSRLAGGNGELFF
>TRBJ2-7|TRBD1|TRBV4-3|-
TGCGCCAGCAGCCAAGGGACAGGATCGACCTACGAGCAGTACTTC
CASSQGTGSTYEQYF
>TRBJ2-7|TRBD1|TRBV29-1|-
TGCAGCGTTCTCAGGGACAGCCGGTCCTACGAGCAGTACTTC
CSVLRDSRSYEQYF
>TRBJ1-2|-|TRBV27|-
TGTGCCAGCAGTTTGCAGCCTTATAACTATGGCTACACCTTC
CASSLQPYNYGYTF
>TRBJ2-5|TRBD2|TRBV29-1|-
TGCAGCGTTGAAGGAGTAGCGGGGGAGCATCGCCAAGAGACCCAGTACTTC
CSVEGVAGEHRQETQYF
>TRBJ2-2|-|TRBV5-6|-
TGTGCCAGCAGCTTGGGCCCAGCGGGCAACACCGGGGAGCTGTTTTTT
CASSLGPAGNTGELFF
>TRBJ2-7|-|TRBV4-1|-
TGCGCCAGCAGCCCGGGGTTTATGCAGGGGGGCTCCTACGAGCAGTACTTC
CASSPGFMQGGSYEQYF
>TRBJ1-4|-|TRBV6-6|-
TGTGCCAGCAGTCCCTTTCCGTCAAGTCAAGAAAAACTGTTTTTT
CASSPFPSSQEKLFF
>TRBJ2-2|-|TRBV7-2|-
TGTGCCAGCAGCACCCAACTAGATAGCGGGGAGCTGTTTTTT
CASSTQLDSGELFF
>TRBJ2-5|TRBD2|TRBV11-2|-
TGTGCCAGCAGTCGAGCCACTAGCGGGAGAGAGACCCAGTACTTC
CASSRATSGRETQYF
>TRBJ1-5|TRBD1|TRBV29-1|-
TGCAGCGTTGGGACAGGGGATCAGCCCCAGCATTTT
CSVGTGDQPQHF
>TRBJ1-1|-|TRBV2|-
TGTGCCAGCGGTCCTCTGCGTGAGGGGAACACTGAAGCTTTCTTT
CASGPLREGNTEAFF
>TRBJ1-2|TRBD1|TRBV7-9|-
TGTGCCAGCAGCTCAACAAACCGGGACAGGGTATATGGCTACACCTTC
CASSSTNRDRVYGYTF
>TRBJ2-5|TRBD1|TRBV11-2|-
TGTGCCAGCAGCTCGACAGGGGGGGACCAAGAGACCCAGTACTTC
CASSSTGGDQETQYF
>TRBJ2-1|TRBD2|TRBV19|-
TGTGCCAGTAGTATACAATCGGGAGGGCGGGATGAGCAGTTCTTC
CASSIQSGGRDEQFF
>TRBJ1-5|-|TRBV30|-
TGTGCCTGGAGTGTACAGGGAGGTAATCAGCCCCAGCATTTT
CAWSVQGGNQPQHF
>TRBJ2-3|TRBD2|TRBV7-9|-
TGTGCCAGCAGGCCGTCAAGTGGGAGCGGGATTGACACAGATACGCAGTATTTT
CASRPSSGSGIDTDTQYF
>TRBJ2-1|-|TRBV6-1|-
TGTGCCAGCAGTGATGCTTTACTAGCTTACAATGAGCAGTTCTTC
CASSDALLAYNEQFF
>TRBJ2-2|TRBD2|TRBV6-5|few
TGTGCCAGCAGTTACTTAACTAGCGGGAGGCCCGGGGAGCTGTTTTTT
CASSYLTSGRPGELFF
>TRBJ2-1|TRBD2|TRBV11-2|-
TGTGCCAGCAGCCCGATCAGCGGGAGGTGGCATGAGCAGTTCTTC
CASSPISGRWHEQFF
>TRBJ2-2|TRBD2|TRBV10-3|-
TGTGCCATCAGTGATCCTAGCGGGAACACCGGGGAGCTGTTTTTT
CAISDPSGNTGELFF
>TRBJ2-7|TRBD2|TRBV9|-
TGTGCCAGCAGCGTATTAGCGGGAGACCACGAGCAGTACTTC
CASSVLAGDHEQYF
>TRBJ2-7|TRBD2|TRBV5-1|-
TGCGCCAGCAGCTTGGTCACTAGCGGATACTACGAGCAGTACTTC
CASSLVTSGYYEQYF
>TRBJ2-3|TRBD2|TRBV5-1|-
TGCGCCAGCAGCCGGAATAGCGGGAGTGCTACAGATACGCAGTATTTT
CASSRNSGSATDTQYF
>TRBJ1-5|-|TRBV7-2|-
TGTGCCAGCAGCTTAGCCAGGAGCTTCACGCAGCCCCAGCATTTT
CASSLARSFTQPQHF
>TRBJ1-3|TRBD1|TRBV5-6|-
TGTGCCAGCAGCCCGAACCCCGGGACAGTCTCTGGAAACACCATATATTTT
CASSPNPGTVSGNTIYF
>TRBJ2-3|-|TRBV5-4|-
TGTGCCAGCAGCTTAGATGGGGTTTCAGGGGATACGCAGTATTTT
CASSLDGVSGDTQYF
>TRBJ2-2|-|TRBV5-4|medium-sized
TGTGCCAGCAGCTTGAAAGGGCGGGTTAACACCGGGGAGCTGTTTTTT
CASSLKGRVNTGELFF
>TRBJ1-2|-|TRBV29-1|-
TGCAGCGTCTATATAGATGGCTACACCTTC
CSVYIDGYTF
>TRBJ1-5|-|TRBV7-2|-
TGTGCCAGCAGAGACGGAGGGACTCTTACCAATCAGCCCCAGCATTTT
CASRDGGTLTNQPQHF
>TRBJ1-1|-|TRBV5-1|-
TGCGCCAGCAGCTTAAGCGGTGGTGAAGCTTTCTTT
CASSLSGGEAFF
>TRBJ2-1|TRBD2|TRBV5-4|-
TGTGCCAGCAGCTCGATGTCGACCGGGACTAGCGATGAGCAGTTCTTC
CASSSMSTGTSDEQFF
>TRBJ2-7|TRBD1|TRBV19|-
TGTGCCAGTAGTATAGATTACAGGGGCTACGAGCAGTACTTC
CASSIDYRGYEQYF